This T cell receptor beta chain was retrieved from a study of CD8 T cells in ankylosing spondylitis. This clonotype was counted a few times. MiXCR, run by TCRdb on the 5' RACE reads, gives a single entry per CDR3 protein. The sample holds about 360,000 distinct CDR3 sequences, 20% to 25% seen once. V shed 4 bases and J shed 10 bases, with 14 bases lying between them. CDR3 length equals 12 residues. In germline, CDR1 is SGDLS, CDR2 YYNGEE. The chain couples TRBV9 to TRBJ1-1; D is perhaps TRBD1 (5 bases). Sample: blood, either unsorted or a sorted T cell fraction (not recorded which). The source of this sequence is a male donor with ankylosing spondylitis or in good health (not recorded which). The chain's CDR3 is CASSSAGPGAFF. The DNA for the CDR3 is TGTGCCAGCAGCTCGGCAGGGCCGGGAGCTTTCTTT.